The present T cell receptor beta chain was sequenced within a study of shared clonotypes between healthy human individuals (dated by TCRdb to 2019 to 2021). Notes on the research overall: A few men and two women, aged 18 to 49 years, made up the cohort. Leukapheresis yielded between about 0.85 and 9.5 billion PBMCs per donor. To increase sequencing depth and limit assay-specific biases, different laboratories used diverse techniques to prepare libraries and sequence TCR repertoires. The study deeply sequenced blood TCR repertoires of about 5 healthy adults to estimate repertoire size and the extent of clonotype sharing between individuals. Per donor, three plates each were used for CD4 naive and CD4 memory, two for CD8 naive, and one for CD8 memory.

TCR CDR3 regions were amplified from genomic DNA by multiplex PCR using the deep immunoSEQ assay. For each cell subset, the extracted genomic DNA was distributed evenly across all wells of several immunoSEQ 96-well plates, and each plate served as one replicate. For sorted subsets, roughly 200 ng genomic DNA, equal to approximately 30,000 T cell genomes, was loaded into each replicate PCR. The purified libraries were quantified using a Qubit 3.0 fluorometer, sized with a Bioanalyzer 2100, and then quantified again using the KAPA Library Quantification kit. A separate single-read 150-cycle Illumina NextSeq 550 flow cell was used to sequence each immunoSEQ 96-well plate. As for the original processing: The immunoSEQ output contained only junctional sequences without quality scores, so filtering could not match that applied to full-length reads. Sequences were annotated with PyIR, a Python wrapper for IgBLAST v1.9, using IMGT germline references to assign V/J genes and CDR3. Any read was removed if the V/J assignment was weak (E-value above 1e-6), the CDR3 was missing, or the read contained stop codons, out-of-frame junctions, or ambiguous translated residues. V3J clonotypes were defined by identical inferred V gene, J gene, and CDR3 amino acid sequence. The percentage overlap between two repertoires was calculated by dividing the number of shared unique clonotypes by the size of the smaller repertoire. Repertoire richness was assessed with RTK rarefaction, the Chao1 estimator, and Recon v2.1 estimates of unobserved clonotypes. OLGA was used to compute generation probabilities for all TCRbeta clonotypes that the gDNA method yielded from several donors. Not all clones reach the TCRdb copy of this immuneACCESS table, which keeps in-frame sequences only. Checked studies attribute under half of the gap to unresolved V genes and leave the rest unexplained. V and J calls and clone size are copied from that table; D and trimming were computed from the DNA. The sample table records approximately 740,000 clones; around 92% of these occur just once. Around 24% of the sample comes from the top ten.

CDR1 MNHEY and CDR2 SMNVEV were looked up in the germline V gene (reference sequence). At the junction V is shortened by 5 bases and J by 4 bases; bases outside the gene matches: 9. The CDR3, from cysteine to phenylalanine, totals 16 residues. Just the 48-base CDR3 DNA is kept, in frame starting at base 1. In regard to this clone: Which antigen it targets is not known. No much larger clone exists at a distance of one base, and base qualities are not known.

Broader findings and caveats from the paper: Only blood was sampled, and tissue TCR repertoires likely differ from those in blood. Clonotypes shared by all four sorted-subset donors showed higher generation probabilities than non-shared clonotypes. Pairwise subsampling led to the expectation that sequencing depth would affect the degree of clonotype sharing among donors. Because the study included a small number of donors, the genetic and exposure-history diversity represented was limited. Larger estimated clonotype richness was generally found for naive subsets than for memory subsets. About 5% of naive CD4, 3.5% of naive CD8, around 2.3% of memory CD4, and 0.4% of memory CD8 clonotypes were shared across a few donors. Rarefaction of sorted-subset datasets indicated incomplete sequencing despite the large sequencing depth.

CD8 naive samples consisted of CD45RO-negative cells that were positively selected for CCR7, yielding a CD45RA+CCR7+ population without TemRA cells. The donors were healthy, HIV-negative adults who had no recently reported acute infections or vaccinations. Every donor was a Caucasian adult residing in Nashville, Tennessee, USA. Blood was collected by leukapheresis, and PBMCs were isolated by Ficoll-Histopaque density gradient centrifugation and then cryopreserved in liquid nitrogen vapor phase. Analytical flow cytometry was used to check the purity and quantity of each magnetically sorted T cell population. From each sorted fraction, genomic DNA was isolated and quantified by UV absorbance on a Nanodrop 2000c.

This receptor chain uses TRBV27 and TRBJ2-2, with 8 bases matching TRBD2. This sequence originates from a man aged 25-45 years in good health. Input material: naive CD8+ T cells sorted from blood. The cell subset or site tag for this specimen amounts to: CD45RA+CCR7+. The CDR3 amino acid sequence is: CASSPIAGLGTGELFF. Here is the DNA: TGTGCCAGCAGTCCGATAGCGGGACTTGGCACCGGGGAGCTGTTTTTT.